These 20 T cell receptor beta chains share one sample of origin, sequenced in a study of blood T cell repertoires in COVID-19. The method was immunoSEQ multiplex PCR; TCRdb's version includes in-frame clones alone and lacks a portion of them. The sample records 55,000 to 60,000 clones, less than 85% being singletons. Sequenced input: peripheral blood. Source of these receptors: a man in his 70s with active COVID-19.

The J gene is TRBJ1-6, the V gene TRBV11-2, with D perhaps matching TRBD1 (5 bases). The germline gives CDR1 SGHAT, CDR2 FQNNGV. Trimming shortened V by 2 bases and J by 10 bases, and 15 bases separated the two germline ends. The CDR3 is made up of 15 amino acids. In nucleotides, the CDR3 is TGTGCCAGCAGCTTACTCAATAGGGGCCGATCACCCCTCCACTTT. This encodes CASSLLNRGRSPLHF.

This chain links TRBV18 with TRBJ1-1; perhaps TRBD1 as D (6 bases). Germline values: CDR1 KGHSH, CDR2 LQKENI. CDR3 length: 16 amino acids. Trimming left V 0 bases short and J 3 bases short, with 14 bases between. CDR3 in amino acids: CASSPPGTSSDTEAFF. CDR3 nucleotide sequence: TGTGCCAGCTCACCACCGGGGACATCATCTGACACTGAAGCTTTCTTT. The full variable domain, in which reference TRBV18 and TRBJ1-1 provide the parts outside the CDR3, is NAGVMQNPRHLVRRRGQEARLRCSPMKGHSHVYWYRQLPEEGLKFMVYLQKENIIDESGMPKERFSAEFPKEGPSILRIQQVVRGDSAAYFCASSPPGTSSDTEAFFGQGTRLTVV.

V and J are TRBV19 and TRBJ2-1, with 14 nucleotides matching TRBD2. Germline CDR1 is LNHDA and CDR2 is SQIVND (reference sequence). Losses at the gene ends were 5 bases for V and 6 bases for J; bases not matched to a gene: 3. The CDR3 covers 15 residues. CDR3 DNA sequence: TGTGCCAGTAGTCCGGGACTAGCGGGAGTCAATGAGCAGTTCTTC. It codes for CASSPGLAGVNEQFF. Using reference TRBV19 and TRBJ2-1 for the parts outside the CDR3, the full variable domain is DGGITQSPKYLFRKEGQNVTLSCEQNLNHDAMYWYRQDPGQGLRLIYYSQIVNDFQKGDIAEGYSVSREKKESFPLTVTSAQKNPTAFYLCASSPGLAGVNEQFFGPGTRLTVL.

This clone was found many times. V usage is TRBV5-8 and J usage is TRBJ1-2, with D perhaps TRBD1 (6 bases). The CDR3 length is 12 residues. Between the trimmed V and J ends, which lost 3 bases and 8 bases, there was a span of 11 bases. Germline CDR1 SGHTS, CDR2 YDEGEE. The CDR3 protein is CASSSQGSGYTF. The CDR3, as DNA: TGTGCCAGCAGCTCACAGGGAAGCGGCTACACCTTC.

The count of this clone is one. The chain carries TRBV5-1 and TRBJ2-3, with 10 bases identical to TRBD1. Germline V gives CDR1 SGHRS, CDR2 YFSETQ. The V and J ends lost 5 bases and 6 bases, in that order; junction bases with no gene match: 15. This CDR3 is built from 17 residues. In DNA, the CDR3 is TGCGCCAGCAGACCCCGGGGGACAGGGGCTGATTTTGATACGCAGTATTTT. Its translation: CASRPRGTGADFDTQYF.

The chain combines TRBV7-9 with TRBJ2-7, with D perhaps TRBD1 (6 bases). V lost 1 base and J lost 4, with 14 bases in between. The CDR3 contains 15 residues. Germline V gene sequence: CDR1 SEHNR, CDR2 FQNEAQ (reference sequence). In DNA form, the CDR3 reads TGTGCCAGCAGCTTAGGGCAGGGGTTCTCGTACGAGCAGTACTTC. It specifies CASSLGQGFSYEQYF.

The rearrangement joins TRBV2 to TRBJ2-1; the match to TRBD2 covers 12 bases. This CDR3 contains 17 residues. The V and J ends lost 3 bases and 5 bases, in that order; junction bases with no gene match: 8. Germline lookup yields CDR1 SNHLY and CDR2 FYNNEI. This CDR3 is CASSDPSGRAGHNEQFF. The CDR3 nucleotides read TGTGCCAGCAGTGATCCTAGCGGGAGGGCCGGACACAATGAGCAGTTCTTC.

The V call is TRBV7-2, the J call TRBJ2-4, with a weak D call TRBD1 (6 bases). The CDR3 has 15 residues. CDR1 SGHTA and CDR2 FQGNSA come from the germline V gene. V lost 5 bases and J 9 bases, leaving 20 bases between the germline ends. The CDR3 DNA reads TGTGCCAGCAGCCCGGGACAAACGAGAGGGGGCATTCAGTACTTC. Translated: CASSPGQTRGGIQYF.

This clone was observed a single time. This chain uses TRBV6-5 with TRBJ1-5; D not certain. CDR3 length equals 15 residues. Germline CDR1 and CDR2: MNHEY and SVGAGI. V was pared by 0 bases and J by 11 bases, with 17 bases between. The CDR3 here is CASSYSGGSESAQHF. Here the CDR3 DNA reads TGTGCCAGCAGTTACTCCGGCGGCTCGGAGTCAGCCCAGCATTTT.

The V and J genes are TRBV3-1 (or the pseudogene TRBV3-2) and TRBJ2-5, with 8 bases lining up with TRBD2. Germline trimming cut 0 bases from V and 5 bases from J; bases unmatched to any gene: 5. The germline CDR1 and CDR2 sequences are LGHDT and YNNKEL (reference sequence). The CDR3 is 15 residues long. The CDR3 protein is CASSQDVLAGETQYF. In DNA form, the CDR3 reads TGTGCCAGCAGCCAAGATGTCCTAGCGGGTGAGACCCAGTACTTC.

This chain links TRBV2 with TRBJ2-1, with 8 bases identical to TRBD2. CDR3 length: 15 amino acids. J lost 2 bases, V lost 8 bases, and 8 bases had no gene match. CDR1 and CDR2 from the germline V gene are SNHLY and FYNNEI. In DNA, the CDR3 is TGTGCCAGCGACAGCGGGAGACTAACCTACAATGAGCAGTTCTTC. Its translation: CASDSGRLTYNEQFF. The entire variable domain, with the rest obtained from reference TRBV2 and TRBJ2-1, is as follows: EPEVTQTPSHQVTQMGQEVILRCVPISNHLYFYWYRQILGQKVEFLVSFYNNEISEKSEIFDDQFSVERPDGSNFTLKIRSTKLEDSAMYFCASDSGRLTYNEQFFGPGTRLTVL.

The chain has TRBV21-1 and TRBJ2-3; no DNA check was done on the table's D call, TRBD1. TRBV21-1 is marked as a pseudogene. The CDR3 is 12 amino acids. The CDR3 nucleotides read TGTGCCAGCAGTCAAGCAGGATTCACGCAGTATTTT. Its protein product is CASSQAGFTQYF.

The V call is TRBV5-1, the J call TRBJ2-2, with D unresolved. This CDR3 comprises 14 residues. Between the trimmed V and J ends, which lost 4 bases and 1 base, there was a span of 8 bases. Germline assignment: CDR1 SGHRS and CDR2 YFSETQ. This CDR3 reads CASSQQENTGELFF. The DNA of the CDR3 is TGCGCCAGCAGCCAGCAGGAGAACACCGGGGAGCTGTTTTTT.

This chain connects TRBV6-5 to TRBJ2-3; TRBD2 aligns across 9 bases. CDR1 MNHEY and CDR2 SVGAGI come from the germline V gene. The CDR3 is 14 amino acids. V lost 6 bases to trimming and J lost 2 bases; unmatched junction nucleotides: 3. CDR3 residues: CASRLAGHTDTQYF. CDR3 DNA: TGTGCCAGCAGGCTAGCGGGACACACAGATACGCAGTATTTT.

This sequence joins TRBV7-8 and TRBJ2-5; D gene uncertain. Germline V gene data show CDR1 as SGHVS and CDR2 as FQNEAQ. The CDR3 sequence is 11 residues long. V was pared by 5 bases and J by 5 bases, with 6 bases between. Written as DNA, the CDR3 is TGTGCCAGCAGCCCCAGGGAGACCCAGTACTTC. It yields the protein CASSPRETQYF.

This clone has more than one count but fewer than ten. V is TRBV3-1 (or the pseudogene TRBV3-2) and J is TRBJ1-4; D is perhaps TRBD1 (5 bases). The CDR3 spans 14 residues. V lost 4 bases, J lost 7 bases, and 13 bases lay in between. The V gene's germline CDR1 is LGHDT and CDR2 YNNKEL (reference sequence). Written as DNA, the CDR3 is TGTGCCAGCAGCCCCGCGGGACGAAGTGAAAAACTGTTTTTT. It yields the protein CASSPAGRSEKLFF.

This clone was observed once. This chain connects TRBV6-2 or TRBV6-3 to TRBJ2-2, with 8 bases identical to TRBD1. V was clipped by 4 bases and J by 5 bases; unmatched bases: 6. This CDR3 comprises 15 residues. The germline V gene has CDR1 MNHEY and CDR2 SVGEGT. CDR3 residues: CASSSRDRWTGELFF. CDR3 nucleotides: TGTGCCAGCAGTTCCCGGGACAGGTGGACCGGGGAGCTGTTTTTT.

In DNA, the CDR3 is TGTGCCAGCAGCTTCGGCAGGGGAACAGATACGCAGTATTTT. It encodes CASSFGRGTDTQYF. The V and J genes are TRBV7-3 and TRBJ2-3, with a tentative D call TRBD1 (6 bases). CDR1 is SGHTA and CDR2 is FQGTGA in the germline V gene. The CDR3 totals 14 residues. V shed 3 bases and J shed 3 bases, with 10 bases lying between them.

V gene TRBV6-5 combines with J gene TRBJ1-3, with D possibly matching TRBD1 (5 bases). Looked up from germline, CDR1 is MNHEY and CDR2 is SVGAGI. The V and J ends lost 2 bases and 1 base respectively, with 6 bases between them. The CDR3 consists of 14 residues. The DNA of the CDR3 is TGTGCCAGCAGTTACAGGGGTTCTGGAAACACCATATATTTT. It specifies CASSYRGSGNTIYF.

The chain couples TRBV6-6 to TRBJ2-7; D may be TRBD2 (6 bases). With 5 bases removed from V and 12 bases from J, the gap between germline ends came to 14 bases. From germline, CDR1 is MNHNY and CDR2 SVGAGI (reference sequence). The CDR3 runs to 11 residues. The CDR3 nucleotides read TGTGCCAGCAGTCAACGGGAGTATTTGTACTTC. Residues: CASSQREYLYF.